This TCR beta chain is from a study of T-cell memory formation after mild COVID-19. In TCRdb, the 5' RACE reads were re-called with MiXCR into one record per CDR3 protein. The sample lists 250,000 to 400,000 distinct CDR3 sequences, approximately 14% seen once, with around 20% in the top ten. This clonotype was observed a handful of times. Looked up from germline, CDR1 is SNHLY and CDR2 is FYNNEI. This CDR3 region has 16 residues. V lost 8 bases, J lost 0 bases, and 17 bases lay in between. The chain links TRBV2 to TRBJ1-5; D unresolved. This receptor was obtained from a man between 18 and 29 years old who had mild COVID-19 (a few samples of this study predate the infection). Cell type and time point are not known. Sequencing was done on a sample of PBMCs or a T cell subset sorted from them (not recorded which). The CDR3 is CASGFERVYSNQPQHF. The CDR3 DNA follows: TGTGCCAGCGGTTTCGAGAGGGTATATAGCAATCAGCCCCAGCATTTT.